This entry lists 22 T cell receptor beta chains sequenced from one sample in a study of identical twins. Using its own MiXCR run on the 5' RACE reads, TCRdb lists one record per CDR3 protein. Of about 460,000 distinct CDR3 sequences detected, 12% to 15% appear once; the ten largest clones hold around 0.52%. These data also formed part of another study, on yellow fever vaccine responses in identical twins.

Sequencing was performed on CD4+ T cells sorted from blood. The receptors come from a woman in her late teens or twenties in good health.

V is TRBV12-3 or TRBV12-4 and J is TRBJ2-7, with TRBD2 matching over 12 bases. The trim removed 4 bases at V and 0 bases at J, leaving 1 base unmatched. This CDR3 is 15 amino acids long. CDR3 amino acids: CASSWTSGTSYEQYF. CDR3 DNA sequence: TGTGCCAGCAGTTGGACTAGCGGGACCTCCTACGAGCAGTACTTC.

The table lists this clonotype with many counts. The chain couples TRBV12-3 or TRBV12-4 to TRBJ2-1; D may be TRBD1 (6 bases). CDR3 length: 16 residues. Trimming took off 3 bases at V and 3 bases at J, with 15 bases between the two ends. The CDR3 nucleotides are TGTGCCAGCAGTTTGTTCGGACAGTCCCACTACAATGAGCAGTTCTTC. This codes for CASSLFGQSHYNEQFF.

The chain joins TRBV10-3 to TRBJ1-5, with no clear D. CDR1 and CDR2 from the germline V gene are ENHRY and SYGVKD. The CDR3 is made up of 14 amino acids. V was shortened by 0 bases and J by 6 bases, with 9 bases between the two germline ends. CDR3 sequence reads: CAISESGDVQPQHF. CDR3 sequence (DNA): TGTGCCATCAGTGAGTCTGGTGACGTTCAGCCCCAGCATTTT.

Only a few counts were recorded for this clonotype. The CDR3 coding sequence is TGTGCCAGCAGTTACTCGCCGACAGGCGGCTACGAGCAGTACTTC. Protein sequence: CASSYSPTGGYEQYF. V is TRBV6-5 and J is TRBJ2-7; possible D gene TRBD1, 6 bases. The germline V gene has CDR1 MNHEY and CDR2 SVGAGI. V shed 0 bases and J shed 3 bases, with 12 bases lying between them. The CDR3 is made up of 15 amino acids.

Worth noting for this clonotype: Since a much larger clone is just one base distant, this may be a read error. The J gene is TRBJ2-5, the V gene TRBV7-6; the D call may be TRBD1 or TRBD2 (5 bases each). This CDR3 has 18 residues. Between the trimmed V and J ends, which lost 5 bases and 7 bases, there was a span of 29 bases. Per the germline V gene, CDR1 is SGHVS and CDR2 is FNYEAQ. In nucleotides, the CDR3 is TGTGCCAGCAGCCCTCATAGGGTGGGGAGAGCGAGGGGCGTGACCCAGTACTTC. Protein sequence: CASSPHRVGRARGVTQYF.

This clonotype was detected only a few times. The chain uses TRBV6-1 and TRBJ2-7; 10 positions match TRBD1. The length of the CDR3 is 15 residues. Germline V gives CDR1 MNHNS, CDR2 SASEGT. J lost 0 bases, V lost 6 bases, and 5 bases had no gene match. Here the CDR3 reads CASSRRTGGSYEQYF. The CDR3 nucleotides read TGTGCCAGCAGCCGAAGGACAGGGGGCTCCTACGAGCAGTACTTC.

This chain links TRBV5-1 with TRBJ2-3; 8 nucleotides line up with TRBD1. Trimming cost V 4 bases and J 5 bases; bases outside gene matches: 12. This CDR3 has 16 amino acids. Per germline, CDR1 SGHRS and CDR2 YFSETQ. CDR3 sequence: CASSGSQGARGDTQYF. The CDR3 DNA follows: TGCGCCAGCAGCGGAAGCCAGGGGGCGCGAGGAGATACGCAGTATTTT.

This clonotype turned up a few times. The rearrangement joins TRBV5-8 to TRBJ2-3, with D perhaps assigned TRBD1 or TRBD2 (5 bases each). The length of the CDR3 is 16 residues. The V gene's germline CDR1 is SGHTS and CDR2 YDEGEE. Deletions cut 7 bases from V and 6 bases from J, with 24 bases between. In DNA form, the CDR3 reads TGTGCCAGCTCGCCTACCGGGACCTACCTAGGGGATACGCAGTATTTT. Translating it yields CASSPTGTYLGDTQYF.

The chain employs TRBV29-1 and TRBJ2-2; D may be TRBD1 or TRBD2 (5 bases each). The CDR3 is made up of 14 amino acids. Between the trimmed V and J ends, which lost 4 bases and 0 bases, there was a span of 9 bases. The germline V gene encodes CDR1 SQVTM and CDR2 ANQGSEA. The CDR3, as DNA: TGCAGCGTTGGGGGGAATACGAACACCGGGGAGCTGTTTTTT. This codes for CSVGGNTNTGELFF.

This clonotype was seen only a few times. V gene TRBV7-6 combines with J gene TRBJ2-7; D gene ambiguous. Trimming stripped 1 base from V and 0 bases from J, with 10 bases between. The germline V gene encodes CDR1 SGHVS and CDR2 FNYEAQ. The CDR3 sequence is 15 residues long. Written as DNA, the CDR3 is TGTGCCAGCAGCTTAGAACGCGGACCCTCCTACGAGCAGTACTTC. Protein: CASSLERGPSYEQYF. The whole variable domain, remainder taken from reference TRBV7-6 and TRBJ2-7, is GAGVSQSPRYKVTKRGQDVALRCDPISGHVSLYWYRQALGQGPEFLTYFNYEAQQDKSGLPNDRFSAERPEGSISTLTIQRTEQRDSAMYRCASSLERGPSYEQYFGPGTRLTVT.

This clonotype was counted only a few times. This rearrangement joins TRBV12-3 or TRBV12-4 to TRBJ2-2; TRBD2 agrees at 7 bases. There are 16 residues in the CDR3. The J segment lost 5 bases and the V segment lost 5 bases, leaving 11 bases of the junction unmatched. CDR3 sequence (DNA): TGTGCCAGCAGTCTGGAGACTAGCTTTCGGACCGGGGAGCTGTTTTTT. Its translation: CASSLETSFRTGELFF.

The chain is built from TRBV20-1 and TRBJ2-1, with TRBD2 identical over 8 bases. The CDR3 is 16 residues long. Trimming removed 4 bases from V and 4 bases from J; junction bases left unmatched: 12. Per the germline V gene, CDR1 is DFQATT and CDR2 is SNEGSKA (reference sequence). The CDR3 loop is CSANSGGAEVYNEQFF. The CDR3 region has the DNA TGCAGTGCTAACAGCGGGGGAGCCGAGGTTTACAATGAGCAGTTCTTC.

The chain carries TRBV24-1 and TRBJ2-4; D is ambiguous. Germline CDR1 reads KGHDR; CDR2 reads SFDVKD. The length of the CDR3 is 14 residues. V shed 7 bases and J shed 10 bases, with 19 bases lying between them. The CDR3 DNA reads TGTGCCACCAGCGGAAAGGAACAGCCCCTTATTCAGTACTTC. Amino acid sequence: CATSGKEQPLIQYF.

This chain connects TRBV29-1 to TRBJ2-7; tentatively, D is TRBD1 or TRBD2 (6 bases each). CDR1 and CDR2 (germline): SQVTM, ANQGSEA. The CDR3 length is 12 residues. V lost 4 bases and J lost 4, with 11 bases in between. CDR3 loop: CSVARGRYEQYF. The CDR3 nucleotides are TGCAGCGTTGCCCGGGGGCGATACGAGCAGTACTTC.

The table lists this clonotype with a few counts. This chain uses TRBV5-1 with TRBJ2-1; 8 bases fit TRBD2. This CDR3 region has 15 residues. Germline V CDR1 and CDR2: SGHRS, YFSETQ. V lost 4 bases and J lost 8; bases outside the gene matches: 11. This chain's CDR3 is CASSLGGAVPYEQFF. DNA of the CDR3: TGCGCCAGCAGCCTCGGGGGGGCCGTTCCTTATGAGCAGTTCTTC.

The V and J genes are TRBV29-1 and TRBJ2-5, with D perhaps matching TRBD2 (5 bases). V shed 5 bases and J shed 1 base, with 17 bases lying between them. The germline gives CDR1 SQVTM, CDR2 ANQGSEA. CDR3 size: 15 residues. CDR3 DNA: TGCAGCGTTATATGGTCGGGGAGCAGCCAAGAGACCCAGTACTTC. It encodes CSVIWSGSSQETQYF.

This chain joins TRBV20-1 and TRBJ2-3, with D maybe TRBD2 (5 bases). V was cut by 5 bases and J by 2 bases, with 17 bases left in between. The CDR3 contains 15 residues. Germline values: CDR1 DFQATT, CDR2 SNEGSKA (reference sequence). CDR3: CSAGLKGGFTDTQYF. DNA of the CDR3: TGCAGTGCTGGCTTAAAAGGAGGCTTCACAGATACGCAGTATTTT.

This clonotype was counted many times. The CDR3 sequence: CASIPIGQSSGNTIYF. Here the CDR3 DNA reads TGTGCCAGCATCCCGATAGGACAGAGCTCTGGAAACACCATATATTTT. This chain joins TRBV7-9 and TRBJ1-3; D is perhaps TRBD1 (6 bases). Trimming stripped 7 bases from V and 0 bases from J, with 16 bases between. CDR3 size: 16 residues. The germline V gene encodes CDR1 SEHNR and CDR2 FQNEAQ (reference sequence).

The rearrangement uses TRBV24-1 and TRBJ2-3; 8 bases are shared with TRBD2. The junction had 8 bases not matched to a gene; V was cut back by 4 bases and J by 6 bases. The CDR3 has 15 amino acids. From germline, CDR1 is KGHDR and CDR2 SFDVKD. CDR3 loop: CATSETGGPGDTQYF. In DNA form, the CDR3 reads TGTGCCACCAGTGAGACGGGAGGGCCAGGGGATACGCAGTATTTT.

This clonotype was detected a few times. The chain couples TRBV21-1 to TRBJ2-1; the table assigns TRBD2, which was not confirmed against the DNA. TRBV21-1 is deemed a pseudogene. The CDR3 totals 15 residues. CDR3 in DNA: TGTGCCAGCAGCAACGGAGGGGAGAGATACAATGAGCAGTTCTTC. Translating gives CASSNGGERYNEQFF.

The chain employs TRBV19 and TRBJ2-1; 12 bases fit TRBD2. The length of the CDR3 is 16 residues. Trimming at V came to 5 bases and at J to 7 bases, leaving 9 bases not matched to a gene. Germline V gene lookup returns CDR1 LNHDA and CDR2 SQIVND (reference sequence). In DNA, the CDR3 is TGTGCCAGTAGTGGACGTCTAGCGGGAGGGGGGAATGAGCAGTTCTTC. Residues: CASSGRLAGGGNEQFF. The complete variable domain, with remaining parts taken from reference TRBV19 and TRBJ2-1, reads DGGITQSPKYLFRKEGQNVTLSCEQNLNHDAMYWYRQDPGQGLRLIYYSQIVNDFQKGDIAEGYSVSREKKESFPLTVTSAQKNPTAFYLCASSGRLAGGGNEQFFGPGTRLTVL.

This clonotype was found many times. The CDR3 nucleotides are TGTGCCAGCAGCCCCGATAGCAATCAGCCCCAGCATTTT. Residues: CASSPDSNQPQHF. The V call is TRBV7-2, the J call TRBJ1-5; D is undetermined. CDR3 length equals 13 residues. CDR1 and CDR2 (germline): SGHTA, FQGNSA. Trimming removed 5 bases at V and 0 bases at J, with 5 bases between. The full variable domain, in which reference TRBV7-2 and TRBJ1-5 provide the parts outside the CDR3, is GAGVSQSPSNKVTEKGKDVELRCDPISGHTALYWYRQSLGQGLEFLIYFQGNSAPDKSGLPSDRFSAERTGGSVSTLTIQRTQQEDSAVYLCASSPDSNQPQHFGDGTRLSIL.